These 2 T cell receptor beta chains were sequenced from one sample in a study of T cell responses to AZD1222 COVID-19 vaccine. Measured with immunoSEQ multiplex PCR; TCRdb has only the in-frame clones, and not every one. Of about 150,000 clones listed, around 88% were seen once; the top ten hold around 2.2%. Specimen: peripheral blood, collected on day 0 of AZD1222 vaccination. These receptors came from an adult in good health.

This chain joins TRBV30 and TRBJ1-2; D ambiguous. The ends were cut back, 1 base at V and 0 bases at J, with 6 bases in the middle. Germline V CDR1 and CDR2: GTSNPN, SVGIG (reference sequence). This CDR3 has 13 amino acids. The CDR3 spells CAWSAVANYGYTF. The DNA of the CDR3 is TGTGCCTGGAGTGCGGTAGCTAACTATGGCTACACCTTC.

The rearrangement uses TRBV28 and TRBJ2-5; D unclear. V lost 6 bases and J 5 bases, leaving 7 bases between the germline ends. The CDR3 runs 11 residues. Germline CDR1 reads MDHEN; CDR2 reads SYDVKM. This chain's CDR3 is CASSGLETQYF. The CDR3, as DNA: TGTGCCAGCAGCGGGTTGGAGACCCAGTACTTC. The entire variable domain, with the rest obtained from reference TRBV28 and TRBJ2-5, is as follows: DVKVTQSSRYLVKRTGEKVFLECVQDMDHENMFWYRQDPGLGLRLIYFSYDVKMKEKGDIPEGYSVSREKKERFSLILESASTNQTSMYLCASSGLETQYFGPGTRLLVL.